Described below is a single T cell receptor beta chain sequence and its context. The sample is drawn from a study of shared clonotypes between healthy human individuals. The data were produced by immunoSEQ multiplex PCR, yet TCRdb's version contains in-frame clones alone and is incomplete. Found here are approximately 470,000 clones, about 72% of them singletons; the top ten hold 12%. Sequencing was carried out using PBMCs. The TCR sequence derives from a woman between 35 and 50 years old in good health. Some clones in this sample may be carry-over from other donors' samples.

The CDR3 is CASSYSGVAKNIQYF. In nucleotides, the CDR3 is TGTGCCAGCAGCTACAGTGGGGTAGCCAAAAACATTCAGTACTTC. The chain couples TRBV2 to TRBJ2-4; no firm D call. V was pared by 6 bases and J by 0 bases, with 12 bases between. The CDR3 is 15 residues long. CDR1 and CDR2 (germline): SNHLY, FYNNEI.